The rows below give T cell receptor beta chains drawn from one sample of a study of T-cell reconstitution after alpha-beta-depleted transplantation in children. One entry per CDR3 protein, called by TCRdb with MiXCR from the PCR reads. The sample contains fewer than 150,000 distinct CDR3 sequences, around 9.8% of which appear only once. The input for sequencing was PBMCs, mostly from graft donor cells, taken 180 days after TCRalphabeta/CD19-depleted stem cell transplant. These receptors originate from a girl under three years old who had a stem cell transplant for combined immunodeficiency, so the T cells may come from the graft donor. The CDR3 runs from the conserved cysteine through the conserved F or W. Each record gives: V gene, J gene, D gene, CDR3 protein. D genes are given only for firm matches.

V: TRBV12-3/TRBV12-4; J: TRBJ2-4; D: .; CDR3: CASSPDPGRAKNIQYF
V: TRBV14; J: TRBJ1-1; D: .; CDR3: CASKEPWGAFF
V: TRBV20-1; J: TRBJ2-2; D: TRBD2; CDR3: CSARGLAGGTGELFF
V: TRBV20-1; J: TRBJ2-1; D: TRBD2; CDR3: CSAWTSGGYNEQFF
V: TRBV20-1; J: TRBJ2-3; D: .; CDR3: CSAREGQGTGGRTQYF
V: TRBV7-2; J: TRBJ1-2; D: .; CDR3: CASSHTTSGDGYTF
V: TRBV6-2/TRBV6-3; J: TRBJ1-5; D: .; CDR3: CASSPQGKWGGNQPQHF
V: TRBV7-2; J: TRBJ2-2; D: TRBD1; CDR3: CASSLRRGQNTGELFF
V: TRBV20-1; J: TRBJ2-3; D: .; CDR3: CSATGGTSTDTQYF
V: TRBV6-1; J: TRBJ2-1; D: .; CDR3: CASSKTTGQPSNEQFF
V: TRBV20-1; J: TRBJ2-5; D: TRBD2; CDR3: CSARVPAGGPVETQYF
V: TRBV11-2; J: TRBJ1-4; D: .; CDR3: CASSRTPRNEKLFF
V: TRBV5-1; J: TRBJ2-2; D: .; CDR3: CASSLIARGNTGELFF
V: TRBV6-2/TRBV6-3; J: TRBJ2-7; D: TRBD2; CDR3: CASADLAESYEQYF
V: TRBV7-9; J: TRBJ2-2; D: .; CDR3: CASSRPFTGELFF